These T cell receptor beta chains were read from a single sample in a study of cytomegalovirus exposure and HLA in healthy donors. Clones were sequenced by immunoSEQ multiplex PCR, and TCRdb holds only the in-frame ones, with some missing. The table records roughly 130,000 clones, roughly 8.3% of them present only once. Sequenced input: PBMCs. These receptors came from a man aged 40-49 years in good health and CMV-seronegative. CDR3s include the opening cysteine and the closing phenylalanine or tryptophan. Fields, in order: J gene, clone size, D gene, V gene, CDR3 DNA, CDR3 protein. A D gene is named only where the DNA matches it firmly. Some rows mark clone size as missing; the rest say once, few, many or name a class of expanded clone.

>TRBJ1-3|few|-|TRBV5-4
TGTGCCAGCAGCTCAGACACCCACTCTGGAAACACCATATATTTT
CASSSDTHSGNTIYF
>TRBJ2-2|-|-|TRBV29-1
TGCAGCGGGAGGGCAGACACCGGGGAGCTGTTTTTT
CSGRADTGELFF
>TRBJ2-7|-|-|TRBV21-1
TGTGCCAGCAGCCAACCGACAGTAAATATGGGAGAGCAGTACTTC
CASSQPTVNMGEQYF
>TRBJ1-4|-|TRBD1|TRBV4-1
TGCGCCAGCAGAACAGGGGGTGAACTGTTTTTT
CASRTGGELFF
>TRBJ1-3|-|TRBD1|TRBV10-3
TGTGCCATCAGTGAGTCGACAGGGGTCGGAAACACCATATATTTT
CAISESTGVGNTIYF
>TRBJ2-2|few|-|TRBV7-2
TGTGCCAGCAGCTTAGACCAGACAGAGACCGGGGAGCTGTTTTTT
CASSLDQTETGELFF
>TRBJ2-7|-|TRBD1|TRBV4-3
TGCGCCAGCAGCCAATCCCCGGGACAGGGTTACCACGAGCAGTACTTC
CASSQSPGQGYHEQYF
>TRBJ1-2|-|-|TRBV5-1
TGCGCCAGCAGCCGGGGGACGGACTTATATGGCTACACCTTC
CASSRGTDLYGYTF
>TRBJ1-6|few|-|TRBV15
TGTGCCACCAGCAGAGATTGGCTCGGGGAGAATTCACCCCTCCACTTT
CATSRDWLGENSPLHF
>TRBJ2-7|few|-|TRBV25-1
TGTGCCAGCAGTGGATGGGGGGCTAGCGGTTCCTACGAGCAGTACTTC
CASSGWGASGSYEQYF
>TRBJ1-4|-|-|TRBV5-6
TGTGCCAGCAGCTTGGGGGGCGCAACTAATGAAAAACTGTTTTTT
CASSLGGATNEKLFF
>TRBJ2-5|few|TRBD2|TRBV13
TGTGCCAGCAGCTTCCGACTAGCGGGATTCCAAGAGACCCAGTACTTC
CASSFRLAGFQETQYF
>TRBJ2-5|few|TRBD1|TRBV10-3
TGTGCCATCAGCGACAGGGGTGAGACCCAGTACTTC
CAISDRGETQYF
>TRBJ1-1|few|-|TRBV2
TGTGCCAGCAACGAGGTAATAACTGAAGCTTTCTTT
CASNEVITEAFF
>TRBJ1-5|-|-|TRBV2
TGTGCCAGCAGCCCTGGGGGGGGCTCAATCTCCCAGCATTTT
CASSPGGGSISQHF
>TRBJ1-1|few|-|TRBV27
TGTGCCAGCAGTTTATGGAGCCAGAAGAACACTGAAGCTTTCTTT
CASSLWSQKNTEAFF
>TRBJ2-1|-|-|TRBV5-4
TGTGCCAGCAGCTTGGAGGGGCGTGAGCAGTTCTTC
CASSLEGREQFF
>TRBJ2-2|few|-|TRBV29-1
TGCAGCGTTGAATCCGGTACCGGGGAGCTGTTTTTT
CSVESGTGELFF
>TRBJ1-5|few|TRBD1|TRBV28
TGTGCCATCCTGGTAGCCAGGGGGCAGCCCCAGCATTTT
CAILVARGQPQHF
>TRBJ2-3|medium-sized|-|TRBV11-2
TGTGCCAGCAGCTTAGATCCACTCGACACAGATACGCAGTATTTT
CASSLDPLDTDTQYF
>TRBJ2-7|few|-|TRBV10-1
TGCGCCATCCTTGGGGGGGGGCCCCACGAGCAGTACTTC
CAILGGGPHEQYF
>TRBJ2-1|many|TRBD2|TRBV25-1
TGTGCCAGCAGTGGTGTTAGCGGGGGGTTCCGGGGTAAGGATGAGCAGTTCTTC
CASSGVSGGFRGKDEQFF
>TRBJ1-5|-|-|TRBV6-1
TGTGCCAGCAGTGAATGGAGTCAGGGGCTGAAGCCCCAGCATTTT
CASSEWSQGLKPQHF
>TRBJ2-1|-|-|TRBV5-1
TGCGCCAGCAGTCCGCAGGGTAGCTCCTACAATGAGCAGTTCTTC
CASSPQGSSYNEQFF
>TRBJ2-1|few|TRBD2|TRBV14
TGTGCCAGCAGCCGGGGACTAGCGGGCAATGAGCAGTTCTTC
CASSRGLAGNEQFF
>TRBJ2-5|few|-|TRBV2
TGTGCCAGCAGTGAACACTGGTTCGGGGAGACCCAGTACTTC
CASSEHWFGETQYF
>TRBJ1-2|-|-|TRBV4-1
TGCGCCAGCAGCCAAGATCGGGGGGGCTATGGCTACACCTTC
CASSQDRGGYGYTF
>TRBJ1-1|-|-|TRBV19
TGTGCCAGTAGATGGGGCGGCGGGAACACTGAAGCTTTCTTT
CASRWGGGNTEAFF
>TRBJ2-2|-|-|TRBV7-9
TGTGCCAGCAGCTTAGAGCTGGACACCGGGGAGCTGTTTTTT
CASSLELDTGELFF
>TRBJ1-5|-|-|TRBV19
TGTGCCAGTTCGTCGGACTCCACTAATCAGCCCCAGCATTTT
CASSSDSTNQPQHF
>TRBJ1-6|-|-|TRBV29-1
TGCAGCGTCCGCACCGGGACATTAAATTCACCCCTCCACTTT
CSVRTGTLNSPLHF
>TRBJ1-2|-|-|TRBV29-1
TGCAGCGTCGCTACACGGACAGAGAACTATGGCTACACCTTC
CSVATRTENYGYTF
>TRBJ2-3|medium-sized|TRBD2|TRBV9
TGTGCCAGCAGCGTAGCTGAGCGGGGGGACACAGATACGCAGTATTTT
CASSVAERGDTDTQYF
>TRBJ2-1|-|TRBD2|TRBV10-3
TGTGCCATCAGTGAAGAAGCGGCTAGCGGGGCGTACAATGAGCAGTTCTTC
CAISEEAASGAYNEQFF
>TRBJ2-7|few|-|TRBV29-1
TGCAGCGTTGAGTGGAGGTACGAGCAGTACTTC
CSVEWRYEQYF
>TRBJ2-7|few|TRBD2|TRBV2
TGTGCCAGCAGAGACGGGGGGGCCTACGAGCAGTACTTC
CASRDGGAYEQYF
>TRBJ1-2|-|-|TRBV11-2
TGTGCCAGCAGCTTAGAGGCAGGGCCTGGCTACACCTTC
CASSLEAGPGYTF
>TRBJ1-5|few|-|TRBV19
TGTGCCAGTAGTCGATACTCAAGTACCGATCAGCCCCAGCATTTT
CASSRYSSTDQPQHF
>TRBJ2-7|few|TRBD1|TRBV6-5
TGTGCCAGCAGTACCAGGACAGGGGTAGTCTACGAGCAGTACTTC
CASSTRTGVVYEQYF
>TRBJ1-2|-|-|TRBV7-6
TGTGCCAGCAGCTTAGGGGGCGATGGCTACACCTTC
CASSLGGDGYTF
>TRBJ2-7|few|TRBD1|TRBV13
TGTGCCAGCAGCACAGAGGGGACAGCTTACGAGCAGTACTTC
CASSTEGTAYEQYF
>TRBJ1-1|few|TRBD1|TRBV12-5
TGTGCTAGTGGTCCGAGGGCAGGGGGCACTGAAGCTTTCTTT
CASGPRAGGTEAFF
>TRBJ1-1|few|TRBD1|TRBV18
TGTGCCAGCTCACCAAACAGGGGCCGCCCCTTGAACACTGAAGCTTTCTTT
CASSPNRGRPLNTEAFF
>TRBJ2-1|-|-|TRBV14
TGTGCCAGCAGCGGGCAAGGGGGTAGTCCTTACAATGAGCAGTTCTTC
CASSGQGGSPYNEQFF
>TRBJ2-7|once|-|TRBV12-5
TGTGCTAGTGGTCTCCTCCCTTACGAGCAGTACTTC
CASGLLPYEQYF